The 12 T cell receptor beta chains below all came from one sample that was sequenced in a study of Ad26.COV2.S vaccination and SARS-CoV-2 variants (dated by TCRdb to about 2021). The library was built by means of the immunoSEQ multiplex PCR assay. TCRdb carries this immuneACCESS record with in-frame sequences only. Its versions omit some clonotypes, under half of them owing to an unresolved V gene in the studies checked, with the rest unexplained. This sample has 500,000 or so clones in its table, and 87% of those were observed once. Roughly 12% of the sample goes to the ten largest clones. The treatment or condition label on this specimen signifies: 19 received Ad26.COV2.S at low or high dose, single or two shots; about 5 received placebo; per-sample allocation not given. For vaccine and placebo recipients, the sequenced repertoires came from samples collected on day 63 after the first injection.

The sample here was peripheral blood, taken in a trial of Ad26.COV2.S vaccine versus placebo. The receptors were sampled from a person between 18 and 60 years old who received the Ad26.COV2.S COVID-19 vaccine or a placebo.

DNA of the CDR3: TGCGCCAGCAGCTTGTCCGGGACGACCTACGAGCAGTACTTC. Amino acid sequence: CASSLSGTTYEQYF. V is TRBV5-1 and J is TRBJ2-7, with D possibly called TRBD1 or TRBD2 (5 bases each). Trimming pared 1 base from V and 2 bases from J, leaving 10 bases between. This CDR3 is 14 amino acids long. Germline-derived CDR1 and CDR2 are SGHRS and YFSETQ. The whole variable domain, filled in from reference TRBV5-1 and TRBJ2-7, reads KAGVTQTPRYLIKTRGQQVTLSCSPISGHRSVSWYQQTPGQGLQFLFEYFSETQRNKGNFPGRFSGRQFSNSRSEMNVSTLELGDSALYLCASSLSGTTYEQYFGPGTRLTVT.

With respect to this clone: Other nucleotide sequences from this sample produce the same CDR3. The genes are TRBV9 and TRBJ2-3; TRBD2 aligns across 9 bases. With V trimmed by 2 bases and J by 3 bases, 4 bases remained unmatched. This CDR3 region has 15 residues. Germline V CDR1 and CDR2: SGDLS, YYNGEE. CDR3 sequence: CASSVGAGGTDTQYF. In DNA form, the CDR3 reads TGTGCCAGCAGCGTCGGCGCGGGAGGGACAGATACGCAGTATTTT.

The chain carries TRBV7-9 and TRBJ2-3; D is perhaps TRBD2 (5 bases). Looked up from germline, CDR1 is SEHNR and CDR2 is FQNEAQ (reference sequence). V lost 8 bases, J lost 3 bases, and 15 bases lay in between. The CDR3 contains 14 residues. CDR3 nucleotides: TGTGCCAGCTCCCTCGGGGTGAGGACAGATACGCAGTATTTT. It yields the protein CASSLGVRTDTQYF.

This clone was picked up a small number of times. This rearrangement joins TRBV7-3 to TRBJ1-1, with TRBD1 identical over 8 bases. With V trimmed by 2 bases and J by 4 bases, 3 bases remained unmatched. The CDR3 totals 14 residues. CDR1 is SGHTA, CDR2 FQGTGA, per germline. CDR3: CASSLRQGITEAFF. In DNA form, the CDR3 reads TGTGCCAGCAGCTTACGACAGGGGATCACTGAAGCTTTCTTT.

This sequence joins TRBV20-1 and TRBJ2-1; 7 bases map to TRBD2. The V gene end was trimmed by 3 bases and the J gene end by 6 bases; junction bases not matched to a gene: 8. Germline CDR1 DFQATT, CDR2 SNEGSKA (reference sequence). The CDR3 is made up of 14 amino acids. The CDR3 reads CSASLAGVANEQFF. CDR3 bases: TGCAGTGCTAGTCTGGCGGGAGTGGCCAATGAGCAGTTCTTC.

The rearrangement uses TRBV19 and TRBJ2-1; tentative D call: TRBD2 (6 bases). The germline V gene has CDR1 LNHDA and CDR2 SQIVND (reference sequence). The V end lost 0 bases, the J end lost 4 bases, and 13 bases lay between the germline ends. The CDR3 spans 16 residues. CDR3 DNA sequence: TGTGCCAGTAGTATAGATCCCGGGAGCGCGTACAATGAGCAGTTCTTC. Amino acids: CASSIDPGSAYNEQFF.

The chain recombines TRBV25-1 with TRBJ2-1, with TRBD2 matching over 8 bases. Unmatched junction bases numbered 9, after V lost 2 bases and J lost 6 bases. The CDR3 length is 16 residues. Germline V gene lookup returns CDR1 MGHDK and CDR2 SYGVNS. This chain's CDR3 is CASSEARGGLGNEQFF. CDR3 DNA: TGTGCCAGCAGTGAAGCACGGGGGGGATTGGGCAATGAGCAGTTCTTC.

CDR3 sequence reads: CASSLTPLSEAFF. The CDR3, as DNA: TGTGCCAGCAGCTTAACTCCGCTGTCTGAAGCTTTCTTT. The chain links TRBV7-3 to TRBJ1-1; D gene ambiguous. V was cut by 0 bases and J by 6 bases, with 8 bases left in between. The CDR3 loop spans 13 amino acids. Germline V gives CDR1 SGHTA, CDR2 FQGTGA.

This clone was detected only once. The J gene is TRBJ2-3, the V gene TRBV6-6; 8 nucleotides match TRBD1. Germline CDR1 reads MNHNY; CDR2 reads SVGAGI (reference sequence). This CDR3 spans 14 amino acids. The J segment lost 4 bases and the V segment lost 6 bases, leaving 6 bases of the junction unmatched. CDR3 amino acids: CASRTDREADTQYF. CDR3 DNA: TGTGCCAGCAGGACGGACAGGGAAGCAGATACGCAGTATTTT.

This clone was observed once. The gene calls are TRBV12-3 or TRBV12-4 and TRBJ1-2; TRBD1 aligns across 8 bases. Unmatched junction bases numbered 1, after V lost 5 bases and J lost 2 bases. The CDR3 contains 13 residues. The DNA of the CDR3 is TGTGCCAGCAGTGACAGGGGAAACTATGGCTACACCTTC. This codes for CASSDRGNYGYTF.

This rearrangement joins TRBV6-2 or TRBV6-3 to TRBJ1-2; D ambiguous. Germline lookup yields CDR1 MNHEY and CDR2 SVGEGT. V was pared by 2 bases and J by 4 bases, with 2 bases between. This CDR3 has 11 amino acids. For the CDR3, the DNA is TGTGCCAGCAGTTACACCTATGGCTACACCTTC. Translating it yields CASSYTYGYTF.

V and J are TRBV7-9 and TRBJ2-2; D remains ambiguous. CDR3 length equals 17 residues. V was trimmed by 1 base and J by 0 bases, leaving 12 bases between them. CDR1 and CDR2 from the germline V gene are SEHNR and FQNEAQ (reference sequence). The CDR3 nucleotides read TGTGCCAGCAGCTTAGGGGTACACCAAACGAACACCGGGGAGCTGTTTTTT. This encodes CASSLGVHQTNTGELFF.